This is a list of T cell receptor beta chains from one sample in a study of T cells in Graves' hyperthyroidism and ophthalmopathy. TCRdb re-called the multiplex PCR reads with MiXCR, one entry per CDR3 protein. The sample carries fewer than 450,000 distinct CDR3 sequences, over 12% recorded once. The sequenced sample consisted of blood. These receptors came from a man over 45 with Graves' ophthalmopathy. The CDR3 runs from the conserved cysteine through the conserved F or W.

J,V,CDR3
TRBJ2-6,TRBV3-1,CASSLSRGVSGANVLTF
TRBJ2-7,TRBV3-1,CASSPGQGYYEQYF
TRBJ2-6,TRBV20-1,CSAPDWNSGANVLTF
TRBJ1-1,TRBV14,CASSPNRGGTEAFF
TRBJ2-7,TRBV7-6,CASSPDPSGGANEQYF
TRBJ2-2,TRBV7-6,CASSHLTKLSTGELFF
TRBJ1-5,TRBV20-1,CSARDPGRYSNQPQHF
TRBJ1-5,TRBV19,CASSTGPTDQPQHF
TRBJ1-6,TRBV10-3,CATNNGSAGVSPLHF
TRBJ1-2,TRBV30,CAWRSPGGGLRYGYTF
TRBJ2-7,TRBV29-1,CSVEAGVTYEQYF
TRBJ2-6,TRBV12-3/TRBV12-4,CASSLAVGISGANVLTF
TRBJ1-3,TRBV11-2,CASSLAGVSGNTIYF
TRBJ2-6,TRBV24-1,CATSDRTGEISGANVLTF
TRBJ2-1,TRBV9,CASSPSTFSYNEQFF
TRBJ1-5,TRBV12-3/TRBV12-4,CASSFAGSSNQPQHF
TRBJ1-1,TRBV20-1,CSAPPPGRNTEAFF
TRBJ2-7,TRBV2,CASTYFREDRAGLGYEQYF
TRBJ1-2,TRBV27,CASSLYPGQGYGYTF
TRBJ2-5,TRBV5-8,CASSLALTRQETQYF
TRBJ2-7,TRBV5-6,CASSRWGATYEQYF
TRBJ2-1,TRBV11-2,CASSSGAGRFDEQFF
TRBJ2-1,TRBV5-1,CASSLRLAGVGNEQFF
TRBJ1-2,TRBV5-5,CASSLARNDNGYTF
TRBJ1-2,TRBV5-1,CASSLVSDYGYTF